A single sample gave rise to the 19 T cell receptor beta chains below, sequenced in a study of Tregs in tolerant kidney transplant recipients (dated 2019 in TCRdb). The transplants used related donors with nonmyeloablative bone marrow transplantation, and mixed chimerism in the human trials was transient. The library relied on the immunoSEQ multiplex PCR assay. Here the immuneACCESS table is served through TCRdb, limited to in-frame sequences with V and J called. Missing clones are a known gap in these copies; in checked studies unresolved V genes cover under half, and the rest lacks a known reason. The sample's table covers about 15,000 clones. The top ten clonotypes cover about 4% of the sample. Sequenced here: CD4+ T cells from blood (PBMCs), sampled 12 months after the transplant. These receptors were obtained from a human patient who received a combined kidney and bone marrow transplant. Some T cells present after a transplant may be cells of the graft donor.

About this clone itself: The read halts 3 residues ahead of the CDR3 end, with the missing end drawn from the germline J gene. The chain recombines TRBV19 with TRBJ2-5; 15 nucleotides line up with TRBD2. The trim removed 8 bases at V and 4 bases at J, leaving 17 bases unmatched. The CDR3 has 19 residues. Germline V gene sequence: CDR1 LNHDA, CDR2 SQIVND (reference sequence). CDR3 amino acids: CASSSRGGTSGRLRETQYF. The sequenced part of the CDR3 DNA is TGTGCCAGTTCCTCCCGGGGCGGGACTAGCGGGAGGCTGCGAGAGACC.

As to this clone: The read ends 3 residues before the CDR3 terminus; that terminus is restored from the germline J gene. This sequence joins TRBV11-2 and TRBJ2-1; weak D call: TRBD2 (6 bases). Germline CDR1 SGHAT, CDR2 FQNNGV. The CDR3 contains 15 residues. V shed 0 bases and J shed 2 bases, with 8 bases lying between them. The CDR3 spells CASSLEAGTYNEQFF. CDR3 DNA, as far as it was read: TGTGCCAGCAGCTTAGAGGCGGGAACCTACAATGAG.

For this clone: The CDR3 is cut off 3 residues early in the read; its end comes from the germline J gene. The chain uses TRBV5-3 and TRBJ2-7, with TRBD1 identical over 10 bases. TRBV5-3 is given ORF status, its function remaining uncertain. Unmatched junction bases numbered 5, after V lost 3 bases and J lost 5 bases. This CDR3 has 14 residues. Incomplete CDR3 DNA: TGTGCCAGAAGCTGGGACAGGGGCGCCCACGAG. This codes for CARSWDRGAHE. The whole CDR3 reads CARSWDRGAHEQYF.

A word on this clone: The read ends 3 residues before the CDR3 terminus; that terminus is restored from the germline J gene. This sequence joins TRBV19 and TRBJ2-6, with D uncertain. This CDR3 spans 14 amino acids. In germline, CDR1 is LNHDA, CDR2 SQIVND (reference sequence). Trimming stripped 5 bases from V and 0 bases from J, with 5 bases between. CDR3 bases read: TGTGCCAGTAGTCATAGCTCTGGGGCCAACGTC. This gives the protein CASSHSSGANV. The whole CDR3 reads CASSHSSGANVLTF.

Remarks on this clone: The CDR3 is cut off 3 residues early in the read; its end comes from the germline J gene. V and J are TRBV7-3 and TRBJ2-6, with 7 bases identical to TRBD1. The V gene end was trimmed by 3 bases and the J gene end by 3 bases; junction bases not matched to a gene: 5. The germline CDR1 and CDR2 sequences are SGHTA and FQGTGA. The CDR3 length is 16 residues. CDR3 sequence reads: CASSFTGVRGANVLTF. CDR3 DNA (partial): TGTGCCAGCAGCTTCACAGGGGTTCGTGGGGCCAACGTC. Supplemented by reference TRBV7-3 and TRBJ2-6, the full variable domain reads GAGVSQTPSNKVTEKGKYVELRCDPISGHTALYWYRQSLGQGPEFLIYFQGTGAADDSGLPNDRFFAVRPEGSVSTLKIQRTERGDSAVYLCASSFTGVRGANVLTFGAGSRLTVL.

Worth noting for this clone: The read ends 3 residues shy of where the CDR3 ends; the end is completed using the germline J gene. J is TRBJ2-7 and V is TRBV5-8, with 7 bases that match TRBD1. The germline CDR1 and CDR2 sequences are SGHTS and YDEGEE. The CDR3 is made up of 14 amino acids. V shed 0 bases and J 3 bases; nucleotides not matched to a gene: 3. The sequenced part of the CDR3 DNA is TGTGCCAGCAGCTTGGGGGACAGACGCTACGAG. It encodes CASSLGDRRYE. The CDR3 in its entirety is CASSLGDRRYEQYF.

Concerning this clone itself: The read ends 3 residues early relative to the CDR3; the germline J gene fills the gap. The chain joins TRBV29-1 to TRBJ2-1; TRBD2 might be the D (6 bases). Germline CDR1 is SQVTM and CDR2 is ANQGSEA. The CDR3 runs 14 residues. V was cut by 6 bases and J by 3 bases, with 15 bases left in between. The CDR3 DNA, read in part, is TGCAGCGTGGCCGGGACTCCTTTCTACAATGAG. Protein: CSVAGTPFYNE. The whole CDR3 sequence is CSVAGTPFYNEQFF.

With regard to this clone: With the read ending 3 residues before the CDR3 end, the germline J gene is used to fill in that end. The chain carries TRBV20-1 and TRBJ2-5; 8 bases fit TRBD1. V shed 2 bases and J 2 bases; nucleotides not matched to a gene: 7. Looked up from germline, CDR1 is DFQATT and CDR2 is SNEGSKA (reference sequence). CDR3 length: 15 amino acids. The part of the CDR3 DNA that was read is TGCAGTGCTAGACTAAGGACAGGGCCACAAGAGACC. Its protein is CSARLRTGPQET. The whole CDR3 protein is CSARLRTGPQETQYF.

Regarding this clone: The CDR3 is cut off 3 residues early in the read; its end comes from the germline J gene. The rearrangement links TRBV5-6 to TRBJ1-2, with 7 bases aligning to TRBD1. Germline CDR1 and CDR2: SGHDT and YYEEEE. V was pared by 4 bases and J by 2 bases, with 2 bases of the junction left unmatched. The CDR3 extends over 13 amino acids. The chain's CDR3 is CASSLGQNYGYTF. The CDR3 bases that were read are TGTGCCAGCAGCCTGGGACAGAACTATGGC.

Notes on this clone: Sequencing ends 3 residues short of the CDR3 end; the germline J gene provides the rest. The J gene is TRBJ2-7, the V gene TRBV19; possible D gene TRBD2, 5 bases. This CDR3 spans 14 amino acids. Looked up from germline, CDR1 is LNHDA and CDR2 is SQIVND (reference sequence). The V end lost 3 bases, the J end lost 1 base, and 10 bases lay between the germline ends. The sequenced part of the CDR3 DNA is TGTGCCAGTAGTATTGCTAGCAGGTCCTACGAG. Its protein product is CASSIASRSYE. The whole CDR3 reads CASSIASRSYEQYF.

Details on this clone: The read is 3 residues too short to cover the CDR3 end, so that end is filled in from the germline J gene. V gene TRBV3-1 (or the pseudogene TRBV3-2) combines with J gene TRBJ2-7; 8 nucleotides agree with TRBD2. In germline, CDR1 is LGHDT, CDR2 YNNKEL (reference sequence). CDR3 length equals 15 residues. V lost 0 bases to trimming and J lost 5 bases; unmatched junction nucleotides: 6. The covered CDR3 bases are TGTGCCAGCAGCCAAGAGGGGACTAGACTCCACGAG. Amino acid sequence: CASSQEGTRLHE. The complete CDR3 sequence is CASSQEGTRLHEQYF.

Note on this clone: From the germline J gene comes the end of the CDR3, since the read stops 3 residues before it. The rearrangement links TRBV2 to TRBJ1-5, with D perhaps matching TRBD1 (5 bases). The germline gives CDR1 SNHLY, CDR2 FYNNEI. This CDR3 has 14 amino acids. With 1 base removed from V and 5 bases from J, the gap between germline ends came to 9 bases. Incomplete CDR3 DNA: TGTGCCAGCAGTGAAGACAGGTCCTATCAGCCC. This gives the protein CASSEDRSYQP. In full, the CDR3 reads CASSEDRSYQPQHF.

Points on this clone: The read is 3 residues too short to cover the CDR3 end, so that end is filled in from the germline J gene. The gene calls are TRBV10-3 and TRBJ1-3, with 9 bases identical to TRBD1. This CDR3 contains 16 residues. Trimming took 4 bases from V and 5 from J; bases not matched to a gene: 9. From germline, CDR1 is ENHRY and CDR2 SYGVKD. Here the CDR3 reads CAISATGTGNRNTIYF. The part of the CDR3 DNA that was read is TGTGCCATCAGTGCGACCGGGACAGGGAACAGAAACACC.

On this clone: The CDR3 goes on 3 residues after the read ends, and that part is filled in from the germline J gene. This chain connects TRBV10-1 to TRBJ2-3, with TRBD2 identical over 8 bases. CDR3 length: 16 amino acids. CDR1 and CDR2 from the germline V gene are WNHNN and SYGVQD (reference sequence). Unmatched junction bases numbered 12, after V lost 7 bases and J lost 3 bases. Incomplete CDR3 DNA: TGCGCCAGCACCCGTCTTAGCGGGATGGGTACAGATACG. Amino acids: CASTRLSGMGTDT. The CDR3 as a whole reads CASTRLSGMGTDTQYF.

A note on this clone: The sequence runs out 3 residues before the end of the CDR3; the remainder is reconstructed from the germline J gene. This chain connects TRBV7-6 to TRBJ2-3; 11 bases are a match to TRBD2. The V gene's germline CDR1 is SGHVS and CDR2 FNYEAQ. After removal of 5 bases from V and 0 bases from J, the junction contained 4 bases not matched to a gene. The CDR3 is 16 residues long. Partial CDR3 DNA: TGTGCCAGCAGCCGTCGACTAGCGGGGAGCACAGATACG. It codes for CASSRRLAGSTDT. The CDR3 as a whole reads CASSRRLAGSTDTQYF. The whole variable domain, filled in from reference TRBV7-6 and TRBJ2-3, reads GAGVSQSPRYKVTKRGQDVALRCDPISGHVSLYWYRQALGQGPEFLTYFNYEAQQDKSGLPNDRFSAERPEGSISTLTIQRTEQRDSAMYRCASSRRLAGSTDTQYFGPGTRLTVL.

On this clone itself: The read is 3 residues too short to cover the CDR3 end, so that end is filled in from the germline J gene. The V call is TRBV19, the J call TRBJ1-2, with 8 bases fitting TRBD1. Germline CDR1 reads LNHDA; CDR2 reads SQIVND (reference sequence). The CDR3 is 13 residues long. The CDR3 is CASHPRDRKGYTF. Incomplete CDR3 DNA: TGTGCCAGCCACCCCCGGGACAGGAAGGGC.

With respect to this clone: The missing CDR3 end, 3 residues past where the read stops, is filled in from the germline J gene. The V gene is TRBV20-1, the J gene TRBJ1-5, with D possibly matching TRBD1 (5 bases). Per germline, CDR1 DFQATT and CDR2 SNEGSKA (reference sequence). The CDR3 totals 16 residues. V was clipped by 6 bases and J by 3 bases, with 21 bases between them. CDR3 DNA, as far as it was read: TGCAGTGCCTCTTGGGGGGACCCCCTAGACAATCAGCCC. Residues: CSASWGDPLDNQP. The complete CDR3 protein is CSASWGDPLDNQPQHF.

Remarks on this clone: The CDR3 end lies 3 residues beyond the end of the read and is filled in from the germline J gene. The rearrangement joins TRBV12-3 or TRBV12-4 to TRBJ2-1, with no clear D. V was trimmed by 1 base and J by 2 bases, leaving 9 bases between them. The CDR3 contains 15 residues. CDR3 sequence reads: CASSLGGWAYNEQFF. The DNA read from the CDR3 is TGTGCCAGCAGTTTAGGCGGATGGGCCTACAATGAG.

About this clone: The CDR3 end is not reached by the read, which stops 3 residues before it; the germline J gene fills it in. This chain uses TRBV5-4 with TRBJ1-4; 9 nucleotides match TRBD1. Germline CDR1 reads SGHNT; CDR2 reads YYREEE (reference sequence). The CDR3 is 14 amino acids. V lost 5 bases, J lost 8 bases, and 7 bases stayed unmatched. The CDR3 DNA, read in part, is TGTGCCAGCAGACGGGGACAGGGAGGAGAAAAA. Residues: CASRRGQGGEK. In full, the CDR3 is CASRRGQGGEKLFF.